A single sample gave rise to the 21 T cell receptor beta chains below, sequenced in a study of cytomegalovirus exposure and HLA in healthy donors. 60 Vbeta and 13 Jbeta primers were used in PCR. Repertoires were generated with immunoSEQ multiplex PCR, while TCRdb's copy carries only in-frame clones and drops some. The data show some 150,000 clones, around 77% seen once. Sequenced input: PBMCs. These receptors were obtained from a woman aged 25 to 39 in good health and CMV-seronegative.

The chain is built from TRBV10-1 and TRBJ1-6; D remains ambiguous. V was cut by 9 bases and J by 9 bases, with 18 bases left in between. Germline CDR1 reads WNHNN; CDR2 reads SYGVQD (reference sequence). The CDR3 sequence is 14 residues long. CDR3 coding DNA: TGCGCCAGTTCTGCCGCGGGAGGAATTTCACCCCTCCACTTT. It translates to CASSAAGGISPLHF.

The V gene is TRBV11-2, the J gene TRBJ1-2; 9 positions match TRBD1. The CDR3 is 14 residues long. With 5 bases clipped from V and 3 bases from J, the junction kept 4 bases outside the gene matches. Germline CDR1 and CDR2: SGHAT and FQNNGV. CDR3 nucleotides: TGTGCCAGCAGCCTGACAGGGGGGGACTATGGCTACACCTTC. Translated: CASSLTGGDYGYTF.

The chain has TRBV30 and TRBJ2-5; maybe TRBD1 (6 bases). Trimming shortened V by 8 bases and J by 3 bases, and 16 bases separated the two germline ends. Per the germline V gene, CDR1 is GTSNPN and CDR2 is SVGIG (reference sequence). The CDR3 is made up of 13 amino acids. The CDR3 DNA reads TGTGCCCTTCTAAAGGGGGATGAAGAGACCCAGTACTTC. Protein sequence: CALLKGDEETQYF.

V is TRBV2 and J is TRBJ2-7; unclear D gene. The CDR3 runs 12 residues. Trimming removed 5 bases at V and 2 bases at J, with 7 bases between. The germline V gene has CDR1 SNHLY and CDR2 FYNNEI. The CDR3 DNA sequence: TGTGCCAGCAGTAGAGGAGCCTACGAGCAGTACTTC. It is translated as CASSRGAYEQYF.

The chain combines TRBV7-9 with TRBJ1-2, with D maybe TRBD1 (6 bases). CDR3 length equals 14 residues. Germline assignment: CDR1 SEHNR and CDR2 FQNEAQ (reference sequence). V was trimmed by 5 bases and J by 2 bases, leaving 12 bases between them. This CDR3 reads CASSKAGQNYGYTF. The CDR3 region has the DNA TGTGCCAGCAGCAAAGCGGGACAAAACTATGGCTACACCTTC.

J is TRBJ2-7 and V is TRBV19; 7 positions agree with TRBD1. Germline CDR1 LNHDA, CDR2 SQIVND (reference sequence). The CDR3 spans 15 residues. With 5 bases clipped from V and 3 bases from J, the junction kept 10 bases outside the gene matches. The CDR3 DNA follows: TGTGCCAGTAGTCGCCCCGGGACAGCGATCTACGAGCAGTACTTC. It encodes CASSRPGTAIYEQYF.

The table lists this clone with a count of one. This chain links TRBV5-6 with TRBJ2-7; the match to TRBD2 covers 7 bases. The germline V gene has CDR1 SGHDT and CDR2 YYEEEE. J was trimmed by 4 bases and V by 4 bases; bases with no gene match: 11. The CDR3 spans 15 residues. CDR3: CASSVTGTIKYEQYF. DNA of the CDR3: TGTGCCAGCAGCGTCACCGGGACTATAAAATACGAGCAGTACTTC. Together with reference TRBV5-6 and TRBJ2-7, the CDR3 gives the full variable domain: DAGVTQSPTHLIKTRGQQVTLRCSPKSGHDTVSWYQQALGQGPQFIFQYYEEEERQRGNFPDRFSGHQFPNYSSELNVNALLLGDSALYLCASSVTGTIKYEQYFGPGTRLTVT.

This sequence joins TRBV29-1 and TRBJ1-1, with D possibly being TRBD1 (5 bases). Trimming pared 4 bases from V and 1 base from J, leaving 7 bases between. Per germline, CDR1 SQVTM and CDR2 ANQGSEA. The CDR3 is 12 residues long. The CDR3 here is CSVGTPNTEAFF. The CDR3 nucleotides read TGCAGCGTTGGGACACCGAACACTGAAGCTTTCTTT.

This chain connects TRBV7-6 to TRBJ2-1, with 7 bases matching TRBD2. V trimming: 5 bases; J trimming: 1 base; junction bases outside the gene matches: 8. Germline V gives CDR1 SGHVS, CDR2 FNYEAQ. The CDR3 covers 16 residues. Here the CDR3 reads CASSRGRAGSYNEQFF. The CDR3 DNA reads TGTGCCAGCAGCAGAGGCAGAGCGGGGTCCTACAATGAGCAGTTCTTC.

The chain's CDR3 is CASSLSAGGNQPQHF. For the CDR3, the DNA is TGTGCCAGCAGCCTATCGGCAGGCGGGAACCAGCCCCAGCATTTT. The rearrangement joins TRBV6-5 to TRBJ1-5; D gene unclear. V lost 6 bases and J 7 bases, leaving 19 bases between the germline ends. The CDR3 contains 15 residues. Looked up from germline, CDR1 is MNHEY and CDR2 is SVGAGI.

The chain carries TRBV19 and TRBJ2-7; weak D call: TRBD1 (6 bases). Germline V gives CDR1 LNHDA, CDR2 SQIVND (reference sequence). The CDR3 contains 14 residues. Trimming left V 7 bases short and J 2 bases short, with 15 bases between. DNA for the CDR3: TGTGCCAGTAACCCGGGCAGGGGTACCTACGAGCAGTACTTC. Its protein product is CASNPGRGTYEQYF.

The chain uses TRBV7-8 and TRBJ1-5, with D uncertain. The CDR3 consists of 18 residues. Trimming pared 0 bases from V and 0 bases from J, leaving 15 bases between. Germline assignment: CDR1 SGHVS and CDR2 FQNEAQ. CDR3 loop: CASSLAGSYPPSNQPQHF. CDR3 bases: TGTGCCAGCAGCTTAGCGGGCAGCTATCCACCTAGCAATCAGCCCCAGCATTTT.

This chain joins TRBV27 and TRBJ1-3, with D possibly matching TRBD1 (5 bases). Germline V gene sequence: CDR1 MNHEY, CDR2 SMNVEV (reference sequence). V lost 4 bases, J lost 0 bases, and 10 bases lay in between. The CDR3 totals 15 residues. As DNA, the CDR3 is TGTGCCAGCAGTTCGCGGGGCACCTCTGGAAACACCATATATTTT. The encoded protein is CASSSRGTSGNTIYF.

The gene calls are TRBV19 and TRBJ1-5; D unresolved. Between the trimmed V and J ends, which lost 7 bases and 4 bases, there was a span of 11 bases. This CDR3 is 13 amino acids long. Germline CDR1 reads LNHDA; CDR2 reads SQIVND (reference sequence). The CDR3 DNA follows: TGTGCCAGTACGAACAGCTGGAATCAGCCCCAGCATTTT. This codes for CASTNSWNQPQHF.

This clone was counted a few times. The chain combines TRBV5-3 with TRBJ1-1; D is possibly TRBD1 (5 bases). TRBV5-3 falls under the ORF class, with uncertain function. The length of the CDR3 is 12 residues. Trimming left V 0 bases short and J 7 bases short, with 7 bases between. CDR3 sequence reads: CARSLARVEAFF. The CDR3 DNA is TGTGCCAGAAGCTTGGCCAGGGTTGAAGCTTTCTTT.

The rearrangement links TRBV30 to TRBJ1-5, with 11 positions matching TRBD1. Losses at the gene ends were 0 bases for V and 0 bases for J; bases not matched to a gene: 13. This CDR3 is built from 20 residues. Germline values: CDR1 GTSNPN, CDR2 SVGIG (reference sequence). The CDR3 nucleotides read TGTGCCTGGAGTGTACGGCTGGGGACAGGGGGAGTAAATAGCAATCAGCCCCAGCATTTT. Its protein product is CAWSVRLGTGGVNSNQPQHF.

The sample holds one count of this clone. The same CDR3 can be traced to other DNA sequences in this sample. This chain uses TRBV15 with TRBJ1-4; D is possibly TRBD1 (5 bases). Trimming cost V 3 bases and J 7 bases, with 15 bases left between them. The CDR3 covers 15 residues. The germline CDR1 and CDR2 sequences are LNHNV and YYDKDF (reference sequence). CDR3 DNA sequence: TGTGCCACCAGCAGGGACCTTCAGGGCGGTGAAAAACTGTTTTTT. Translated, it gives CATSRDLQGGEKLFF.

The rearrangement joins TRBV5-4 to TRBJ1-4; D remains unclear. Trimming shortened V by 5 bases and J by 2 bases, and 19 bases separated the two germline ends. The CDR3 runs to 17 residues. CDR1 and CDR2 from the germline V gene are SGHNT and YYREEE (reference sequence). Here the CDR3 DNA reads TGTGCCAGCAGGCCAGGAGGCGCGGGCGCGACTAATGAAAAACTGTTTTTT. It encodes CASRPGGAGATNEKLFF.

The CDR3 DNA reads as TGTGCCAGCAGCCCTACTTTGCTGGATACGCAGTATTTT. Translating it yields CASSPTLLDTQYF. The chain has TRBV6-5 and TRBJ2-3; D gene ambiguous. The CDR3 has 13 residues. Germline V lookup: CDR1 MNHEY, CDR2 SVGAGI. The V gene lost 6 bases and the J gene lost 6 bases, with 13 bases spanning the gap.

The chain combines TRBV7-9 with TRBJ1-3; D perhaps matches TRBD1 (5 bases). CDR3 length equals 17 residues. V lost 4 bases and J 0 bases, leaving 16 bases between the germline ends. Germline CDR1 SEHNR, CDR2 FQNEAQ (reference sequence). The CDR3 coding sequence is TGTGCCAGCAGCTCGACGGTTGCGGGGCACTCTGGAAACACCATATATTTT. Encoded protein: CASSSTVAGHSGNTIYF.

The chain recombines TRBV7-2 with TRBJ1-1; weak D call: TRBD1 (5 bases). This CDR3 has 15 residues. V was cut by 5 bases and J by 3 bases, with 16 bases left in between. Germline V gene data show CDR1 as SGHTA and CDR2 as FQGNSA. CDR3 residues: CASSLQVAQDTEAFF. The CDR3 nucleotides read TGTGCCAGCAGCCTACAGGTCGCCCAGGACACTGAAGCTTTCTTT.